One and the same sample provided the 28 T cell receptor beta chains below, sequenced in a study of human thymus T cells (dated by TCRdb to 2020 to 2022). Thymus tissue was obtained as surgical resects removed during corrective cardiac surgery. To prepare the library, the immunoSEQ multiplex PCR assay was applied. TCRdb re-hosts the immuneACCESS table, in-frame sequences only. Its copies lack some clones; in the studies checked, an unresolved V gene accounts for under half of them, and the cause for the rest is not known. This sample holds around 120,000 clones; 90% to 95% were observed only once. In total, the top ten clones hold around 0.024% of the sample. Sequencing used thymus tissue. The receptors here all came from a boy in the first two years of life with a congenital heart defect but otherwise immunologically healthy.

The chain carries TRBV7-9 and TRBJ2-3; TRBD2 agrees at 9 bases. Trimming cost V 1 base and J 4 bases; bases outside gene matches: 0. The CDR3 consists of 14 residues. CDR1 is SEHNR, CDR2 FQNEAQ, per germline (reference sequence). The chain's CDR3 is CASSLERGADTQYF. Here the CDR3 DNA reads TGTGCCAGCAGCTTAGAGCGGGGGGCAGATACGCAGTATTTT.

This chain joins TRBV6-5 and TRBJ1-2, with D unclear. The CDR3 is 14 amino acids. Germline CDR1 and CDR2: MNHEY and SVGAGI. The ends were cut back, 0 bases at V and 2 bases at J, with 7 bases in the middle. This chain's CDR3 is CASSYSGQNYGYTF. Written as DNA, the CDR3 is TGTGCCAGCAGTTACTCGGGCCAGAACTATGGCTACACCTTC.

The gene calls are TRBV5-6 and TRBJ1-1, with unresolved D. V lost 3 bases, J lost 0 bases, and 6 bases lay in between. There are 13 residues in the CDR3. Germline V gene sequence: CDR1 SGHDT, CDR2 YYEEEE. The CDR3 here is CASSSTVNTEAFF. The CDR3 DNA reads as TGTGCCAGCAGCTCGACGGTGAACACTGAAGCTTTCTTT. The whole variable domain, filled in from reference TRBV5-6 and TRBJ1-1, reads DAGVTQSPTHLIKTRGQQVTLRCSPKSGHDTVSWYQQALGQGPQFIFQYYEEEERQRGNFPDRFSGHQFPNYSSELNVNALLLGDSALYLCASSSTVNTEAFFGQGTRLTVV.

The rearrangement joins TRBV5-6 to TRBJ1-1; no definite D call. V was pared by 4 bases and J by 0 bases, with 13 bases between. The CDR3 sequence is 15 residues long. Germline CDR1 and CDR2: SGHDT and YYEEEE. CDR3 region: CASSPDRGMNTEAFF. CDR3 sequence (DNA): TGTGCCAGCAGCCCCGACCGGGGAATGAACACTGAAGCTTTCTTT.

The V call is TRBV14, the J call TRBJ2-7; D may be TRBD1 or TRBD2 (6 bases each). The V end was cut by 2 bases, the J end by 4 bases, with 12 bases between. Germline-derived CDR1 and CDR2 are SGHDN and FVKESK. The CDR3 has 14 residues. The CDR3 coding sequence is TGTGCCAGCAGCCAAACAAAAGGGGGGTACGAGCAGTACTTC. This sequence encodes CASSQTKGGYEQYF.

The CDR3 loop reads CASSLYRGHSTNEKLFF. CDR3 nucleotide sequence: TGTGCCAGCAGTTTATACAGGGGGCACTCTACTAATGAAAAACTGTTTTTT. The rearrangement links TRBV27 to TRBJ1-4; 9 nucleotides agree with TRBD1. V lost 1 base and J lost 2; bases outside the gene matches: 5. The CDR3 is 17 residues long. From germline, CDR1 is MNHEY and CDR2 SMNVEV (reference sequence).

This chain links TRBV2 with TRBJ2-3; unclear D gene. V was shortened by 10 bases and J by 5 bases, with 10 bases between the two germline ends. This CDR3 contains 11 residues. In germline, CDR1 is SNHLY, CDR2 FYNNEI. The CDR3 spells CATQDVDTQYF. In DNA form, the CDR3 reads TGTGCCACCCAAGACGTAGATACGCAGTATTTT. Supplemented by reference TRBV2 and TRBJ2-3, the full variable domain reads EPEVTQTPSHQVTQMGQEVILRCVPISNHLYFYWYRQILGQKVEFLVSFYNNEISEKSEIFDDQFSVERPDGSNFTLKIRSTKLEDSAMYFCATQDVDTQYFGPGTRLTVL.

This rearrangement joins TRBV4-2 to TRBJ2-3; D not certain. The CDR3 spans 12 residues. Trimming removed 1 base at V and 6 bases at J, with 5 bases between. Germline assignment: CDR1 LGHNA and CDR2 YNFKEQ. The CDR3 DNA reads TGTGCCAGCAGCCAAGGAAGGGATACGCAGTATTTT. It encodes CASSQGRDTQYF.

The chain employs TRBV9 and TRBJ2-7; TRBD2 agrees at 8 bases. Losses at the gene ends were 4 bases for V and 0 bases for J; bases not matched to a gene: 9. The germline V gene has CDR1 SGDLS and CDR2 YYNGEE. The CDR3 is 16 residues long. The CDR3 here is CASSPTGLAGSYEQYF. The CDR3 DNA is TGTGCCAGCAGCCCAACGGGGCTAGCGGGCTCCTACGAGCAGTACTTC.

This clone was observed a few times. The V call is TRBV19, the J call TRBJ2-3; no definite D call. CDR3 length: 11 amino acids. Germline CDR1 LNHDA, CDR2 SQIVND (reference sequence). Deletions cut 5 bases from V and 9 bases from J, with 9 bases between. The CDR3 is CASSRQGTQYF. CDR3 bases: TGTGCCAGTAGTCGTCAAGGGACGCAGTATTTT.

The CDR3 loop reads CASSRDHNEQFF. The CDR3 nucleotides read TGTGCTAGTTCCCGGGACCACAATGAGCAGTTCTTC. This rearrangement joins TRBV12-5 to TRBJ2-1; D tentatively fits TRBD1 or TRBD2 (5 bases each). CDR3 size: 12 residues. V lost 8 bases and J 5 bases, leaving 10 bases between the germline ends. Germline V gene sequence: CDR1 LGHNT, CDR2 FRNRAP.

V usage is TRBV6-4 and J usage is TRBJ2-4; tentative D call: TRBD1 (6 bases). The V end was cut by 0 bases, the J end by 0 bases, with 18 bases between. Germline CDR1 is MRHNA and CDR2 is SNTAGT. The CDR3 covers 19 residues. Here the CDR3 reads CASSDSYCRGLLAKNIQYF. In DNA, the CDR3 is TGTGCCAGCAGTGACTCCTACTGCAGGGGCCTTCTAGCCAAAAACATTCAGTACTTC.

This chain links TRBV28 with TRBJ2-3, with 10 bases that match TRBD2. Germline CDR1 reads MDHEN; CDR2 reads SYDVKM. V shed 3 bases, J shed 0 bases, and the junction held 9 bases outside the gene matches. The CDR3 is 18 amino acids. The CDR3 is CASSFRGTSAYSTDTQYF. The CDR3 DNA is TGTGCCAGCAGTTTCCGCGGGACTAGCGCATATAGCACAGATACGCAGTATTTT.

This rearrangement joins TRBV5-6 to TRBJ2-1; 8 nucleotides match TRBD2. V dropped 2 bases and J dropped 10; count of bases not matched to a gene: 11. The CDR3 has 15 residues. Germline V gene sequence: CDR1 SGHDT, CDR2 YYEEEE. CDR3 residues: CASSFERGSPTEQFF. CDR3 sequence (DNA): TGTGCCAGCAGCTTCGAGCGGGGGTCTCCGACGGAGCAGTTCTTC.

The rearrangement uses TRBV5-4 and TRBJ1-3; D remains unclear. This CDR3 has 12 amino acids. The germline gives CDR1 SGHNT, CDR2 YYREEE (reference sequence). V gave up 4 bases and J gave up 0 bases, with 2 bases separating them. In DNA form, the CDR3 reads TGTGCCAGCAGCCACTCTGGAAACACCATATATTTT. This sequence encodes CASSHSGNTIYF.

The chain recombines TRBV1 with TRBJ1-5. TRBV1 is a pseudogene segment. This CDR3 contains 17 residues. In DNA, the CDR3 is TGCACCAGCAGCCCGCCTGAGAGTTCGGGTCGAAATCAGCCCCAGCATTTT. The encoded protein is CTSSPPESSGRNQPQHF.

J is TRBJ1-1 and V is TRBV28; maybe TRBD1 (5 bases). The CDR3 runs to 14 residues. Germline CDR1 MDHEN, CDR2 SYDVKM. The ends were cut back, 6 bases at V and 1 base at J, with 12 bases in the middle. Here the CDR3 DNA reads TGTGCCAGCAGGCTAGGGAGGGGGAACACTGAAGCTTTCTTT. Protein: CASRLGRGNTEAFF.

The table lists this clone with a count of one. J is TRBJ2-5 and V is TRBV13; TRBD2 matches at 14 bases. J lost 1 base, V lost 6 bases, and 4 bases had no gene match. Germline V CDR1 and CDR2: PRHDT, FYEKMQ (reference sequence). This CDR3 contains 16 residues. Written as DNA, the CDR3 is TGTGCCAGCAGACCGGGACTAGCGGGGGCCCAAGAGACCCAGTACTTC. This sequence encodes CASRPGLAGAQETQYF.

This chain connects TRBV28 to TRBJ2-4; tentative D call: TRBD2 (5 bases). CDR1 is MDHEN and CDR2 is SYDVKM in the germline V gene. The CDR3 has 22 residues. Trimming removed 6 bases at V and 0 bases at J, with 33 bases between. CDR3 nucleotide sequence: TGTGCCAGCAGGAGATTCCGGACGCCGGGGAGCGGTACCCGCCTAGCCAAAAACATTCAGTACTTC. Its translation: CASRRFRTPGSGTRLAKNIQYF.

V usage is TRBV25-1 and J usage is TRBJ1-2; no firm D call. Germline V CDR1 and CDR2: MGHDK, SYGVNS. There are 18 residues in the CDR3. Trimming removed 7 bases from V and 4 bases from J, with 28 bases in between. The CDR3 DNA reads TGTGCCAGCAAGTCTCAACCGGGAAGTGATCCCCATTGCTATGGCTACACCTTC. It translates to CASKSQPGSDPHCYGYTF.

The chain couples TRBV7-9 to TRBJ2-1; 9 nucleotides line up with TRBD2. The germline CDR1 and CDR2 sequences are SEHNR and FQNEAQ (reference sequence). Trimming cost V 1 base and J 5 bases; bases outside gene matches: 0. The CDR3 covers 14 residues. This CDR3 is CASSLERGDNEQFF. The CDR3 DNA sequence: TGTGCCAGCAGCTTAGAGCGGGGGGACAATGAGCAGTTCTTC.

The CDR3 DNA reads TGCGCCAGCAGCACGAGGTGGGGCTGCCGGACTGAAGCTTTCTTT. Translation: CASSTRWGCRTEAFF. The chain is built from TRBV10-1 and TRBJ1-1; maybe TRBD1 (5 bases). The CDR3 runs to 15 residues. The germline gives CDR1 WNHNN, CDR2 SYGVQD (reference sequence). V dropped 6 bases and J dropped 5 bases, with 19 bases sitting between them.

The chain has TRBV29-1 and TRBJ1-2; D unresolved. Germline V lookup: CDR1 SQVTM, CDR2 ANQGSEA. Trimming shortened V by 3 bases and J by 5 bases, and 13 bases separated the two germline ends. The CDR3 contains 13 residues. Here the CDR3 reads CSVEAGTGYGYTF. CDR3 DNA: TGCAGCGTTGAGGCAGGTACGGGGTATGGCTACACCTTC.

The J gene is TRBJ1-1, the V gene TRBV1. TRBV1 is given as a pseudogene. This CDR3 region has 13 residues. The CDR3 bases are TGCACCAGCAGCCAAATTAGAGAGAATGGAGCTTTCTTT. This sequence encodes CTSSQIRENGAFF.

CDR3 loop: CASILDRGRAYEQYF. As DNA, the CDR3 is TGTGCCAGCATCCTAGACAGGGGACGAGCCTACGAGCAGTACTTC. The chain couples TRBV28 to TRBJ2-7; 8 nucleotides line up with TRBD1. CDR3 length equals 15 residues. From germline, CDR1 is MDHEN and CDR2 SYDVKM. The V gene end was trimmed by 7 bases and the J gene end by 2 bases; junction bases not matched to a gene: 10. Full variable domain (outside the CDR3, taken from reference TRBV28 and TRBJ2-7): DVKVTQSSRYLVKRTGEKVFLECVQDMDHENMFWYRQDPGLGLRLIYFSYDVKMKEKGDIPEGYSVSREKKERFSLILESASTNQTSMYLCASILDRGRAYEQYFGPGTRLTVT.

The chain recombines TRBV18 with TRBJ1-2; no firm D call. Germline assignment: CDR1 KGHSH and CDR2 LQKENI. The CDR3 runs to 13 residues. Trimming left V 3 bases short and J 8 bases short, with 13 bases between. CDR3 residues: CASSPTLLSGYTF. The CDR3 DNA reads TGTGCCAGCTCACCTACTTTGCTATCAGGCTACACCTTC.

The gene calls are TRBV7-9 and TRBJ2-3; a possible D gene is TRBD2 (6 bases). V lost 3 bases, J lost 3 bases, and 16 bases lay in between. The CDR3 has 16 amino acids. CDR1 SEHNR and CDR2 FQNEAQ come from the germline V gene (reference sequence). The CDR3 is CASSFSGLRTTDTQYF. Here the CDR3 DNA reads TGTGCCAGCAGCTTTTCGGGACTCAGGACGACAGATACGCAGTATTTT. Full variable domain (rest looked up from reference TRBV7-9 and TRBJ2-3): DTGVSQNPRHKITKRGQNVTFRCDPISEHNRLYWYRQTLGQGPEFLTYFQNEAQLEKSRLLSDRFSAERPKGSFSTLEIQRTEQGDSAMYLCASSFSGLRTTDTQYFGPGTRLTVL.

Worth noting for this clone: Other DNA sequences in the sample encode the same CDR3. This chain connects TRBV2 to TRBJ1-6; tentative D call: TRBD1 (5 bases). Per germline, CDR1 SNHLY and CDR2 FYNNEI. This CDR3 contains 13 residues. V was trimmed by 7 bases and J by 13 bases, leaving 17 bases between them. Written as DNA, the CDR3 is TGTGCCAGCATCACTCGGGGGGGAGGCCCCCTCCACTTT. It is translated as CASITRGGGPLHF.